Listed below are T cell receptor beta chains from one sample, sequenced in a study of blood T cell repertoires in COVID-19. Sequencing used immunoSEQ multiplex PCR; TCRdb keeps in-frame clones, though not all of them. Of roughly 88,000 clones detected, less than 75% appear once; the ten largest clones hold under 30%. Sequenced sample: peripheral blood. The receptors shown here come from a woman between 55 and 75 years old in a cohort sampled during active or convalescent COVID-19. Each CDR3 is given with its conserved first and last residue. The order of the fields is J gene, V gene, CDR3 length, D gene, clone size, CDR3 DNA, CDR3 protein. D genes are given only for firm matches. Size tells how often a clone was seen (once, few, many) or the class of an expanded clone, and some rows leave it out.

J gene: TRBJ2-7
V gene: TRBV25-1
CDR3 length: 15
D gene: .
clone size: few
CDR3 DNA: TGTGCCAGCAGTTACGGGGGACAGAGCTCCTACGAGCAGTACTTC
CDR3 protein: CASSYGGQSSYEQYF

J gene: TRBJ1-1
V gene: TRBV7-2
CDR3 length: 15
D gene: TRBD1
clone size: once
CDR3 DNA: TGTGCCAGCAGTACGACAGGGAGCTTGAACACTGAAGCTTTCTTT
CDR3 protein: CASSTTGSLNTEAFF

J gene: TRBJ2-1
V gene: TRBV4-1
CDR3 length: 18
D gene: TRBD2
clone size: .
CDR3 DNA: TGCGCCAGCAGCCAAGGGACTAGCGGGACTGTGGGCTACAATGAGCAGTTCTTC
CDR3 protein: CASSQGTSGTVGYNEQFF

J gene: TRBJ1-1
V gene: TRBV4-1
CDR3 length: 15
D gene: TRBD1
clone size: once
CDR3 DNA: TGCGCCAGCAGCCGAAAGACAGGGCGGGACACTGAAGCTTTCTTT
CDR3 protein: CASSRKTGRDTEAFF

J gene: TRBJ2-7
V gene: TRBV5-1
CDR3 length: 16
D gene: TRBD1
clone size: .
CDR3 DNA: TGCGCCAGCAGCTTGACCGGGACAGGGGGCGCCTACGAGCAGTACTTC
CDR3 protein: CASSLTGTGGAYEQYF

J gene: TRBJ2-7
V gene: TRBV19
CDR3 length: 15
D gene: TRBD1
clone size: .
CDR3 DNA: TGTGCCAGTAGTAACCCGGGACAGGGAACCTACGAGCAGTACTTC
CDR3 protein: CASSNPGQGTYEQYF

J gene: TRBJ1-2
V gene: TRBV5-6
CDR3 length: 12
D gene: TRBD1
clone size: .
CDR3 DNA: TGTGCCAGCAGCTCGGGACAGAGTGGCTACACCTTC
CDR3 protein: CASSSGQSGYTF

J gene: TRBJ2-7
V gene: TRBV7-2
CDR3 length: 15
D gene: TRBD1
clone size: once
CDR3 DNA: TGTGCCAGCAGCCAGACAGGGGGCGGTGCCTACGAGCAGTACTTC
CDR3 protein: CASSQTGGGAYEQYF

J gene: TRBJ1-5
V gene: TRBV10-3
CDR3 length: 13
D gene: .
clone size: .
CDR3 DNA: TGTGCCACCCGGGGCAGGGAGGATCAGCCCCAGCATTTT
CDR3 protein: CATRGREDQPQHF

J gene: TRBJ2-1
V gene: TRBV7-2
CDR3 length: 15
D gene: .
clone size: .
CDR3 DNA: TGTGCCAGCAGCCCAGATCTGGCGAGGCGCGATGAGCAGTTCTTC
CDR3 protein: CASSPDLARRDEQFF

J gene: TRBJ2-3
V gene: TRBV20-1
CDR3 length: 19
D gene: TRBD2
clone size: .
CDR3 DNA: TGCAGTGCTAGTCGCTGGACTAGCGGGGACCTAAAGAGCACAGATACGCAGTATTTT
CDR3 protein: CSASRWTSGDLKSTDTQYF

J gene: TRBJ1-5
V gene: TRBV15
CDR3 length: 16
D gene: .
clone size: .
CDR3 DNA: TGTGCCACCAGCAGAGGCGGACAGTTTAGCAATCAGCCCCAGCATTTT
CDR3 protein: CATSRGGQFSNQPQHF

J gene: TRBJ2-5
V gene: TRBV5-4
CDR3 length: 17
D gene: TRBD2
clone size: .
CDR3 DNA: TGTGCCAGCAGCTTAATCGTTAGCGGGGGGGCCACGGAGACCCAGTACTTC
CDR3 protein: CASSLIVSGGATETQYF